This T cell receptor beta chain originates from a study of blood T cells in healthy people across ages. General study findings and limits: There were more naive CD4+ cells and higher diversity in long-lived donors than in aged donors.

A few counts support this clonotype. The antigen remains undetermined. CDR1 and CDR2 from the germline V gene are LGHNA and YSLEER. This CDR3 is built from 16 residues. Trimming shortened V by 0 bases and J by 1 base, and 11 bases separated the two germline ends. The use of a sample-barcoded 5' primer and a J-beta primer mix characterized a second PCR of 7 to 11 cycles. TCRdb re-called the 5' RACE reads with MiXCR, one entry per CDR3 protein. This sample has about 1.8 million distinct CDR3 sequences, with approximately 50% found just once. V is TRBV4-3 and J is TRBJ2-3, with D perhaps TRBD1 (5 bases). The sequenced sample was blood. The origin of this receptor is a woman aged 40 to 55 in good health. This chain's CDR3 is CASSQDLTARTDTQYF. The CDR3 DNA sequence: TGCGCCAGCAGCCAAGATCTGACAGCACGCACAGATACGCAGTATTTT.